What follows are 12 T cell receptor beta chains derived from one specimen sequenced in a study of cytomegalovirus exposure and HLA in healthy donors. Both 60 Vbeta primers and 13 Jbeta primers went into the PCR. Clones were read by immunoSEQ multiplex PCR, and TCRdb kept only the in-frame ones, dropping some. The repertoire holds about 95,000 clones, with roughly 79% as singletons. Sequences were obtained from PBMCs. These TCRs come from a woman between 40 and 50 years old in good health and CMV-seronegative.

The rearrangement links TRBV7-9 to TRBJ1-6; 7 bases fit TRBD1. CDR3 size: 17 residues. The germline CDR1 and CDR2 sequences are SEHNR and FQNEAQ (reference sequence). V was pared by 5 bases and J by 0 bases, with 7 bases of the junction left unmatched. The CDR3 region is CASSVTGDSSYNSPLHF. The CDR3 nucleotides read TGTGCCAGCAGCGTCACAGGGGATAGCTCCTATAATTCACCCCTCCACTTT.

The gene calls are TRBV4-2 and TRBJ2-3, with TRBD2 identical over 9 bases. V gave up 0 bases and J gave up 14 bases; unmatched junction bases: 9. Germline CDR1 LGHNA, CDR2 YNFKEQ. This CDR3 is built from 14 residues. The CDR3 DNA reads as TGTGCCAGCAGCCAAGATATGACTAGCGGCATTCCGTATTTT. This gives the protein CASSQDMTSGIPYF.

This rearrangement joins TRBV6-5 to TRBJ1-2, with a possible D match to TRBD1 (5 bases). Trimming took 4 bases from V and 8 from J, leaving 8 bases between them. Germline V gene data show CDR1 as MNHEY and CDR2 as SVGAGI. CDR3 size: 11 residues. Here the CDR3 DNA reads TGTGCCAGCAGTTGGGGGGACGGCTACACCTTC. Residues: CASSWGDGYTF.

Only one count was recorded for this clone. The gene calls are TRBV19 and TRBJ1-3; the match to TRBD1 covers 8 bases. CDR3 size: 16 residues. Trimming cost V 10 bases and J 4 bases; bases outside gene matches: 15. Germline lookup yields CDR1 LNHDA and CDR2 SQIVND (reference sequence). CDR3 amino acids: CATRLPGQASGNTIYF. Written as DNA, the CDR3 is TGTGCCACCCGACTCCCGGGACAGGCTTCCGGAAACACCATATATTTT. Together with reference TRBV19 and TRBJ1-3, the CDR3 gives the full variable domain: DGGITQSPKYLFRKEGQNVTLSCEQNLNHDAMYWYRQDPGQGLRLIYYSQIVNDFQKGDIAEGYSVSREKKESFPLTVTSAQKNPTAFYLCATRLPGQASGNTIYFGEGSWLTVV.

Worth noting for this clone: Because it lacks the conserved phenylalanine or tryptophan at the end, this CDR3 is likely a read error. The CDR3 sequence is CASAANTGELFV. The DNA of the CDR3 is TGTGCCAGCGCGGCGAACACCGGGGAGCTGTTTGTT. The gene calls are TRBV6-5 and TRBJ2-2; D is undetermined. The length of the CDR3 is 12 residues. Germline V gene sequence: CDR1 MNHEY, CDR2 SVGAGI. Trimming shortened V by 8 bases and J by 0 bases, and 4 bases separated the two germline ends.

The chain combines TRBV5-4 with TRBJ1-2, with TRBD1 matching 11 bases. This CDR3 comprises 16 residues. Germline CDR1 SGHNT, CDR2 YYREEE (reference sequence). Germline trimming cut 3 bases from V and 1 base from J; bases unmatched to any gene: 5. Written as DNA, the CDR3 is TGTGCCAGCAGCTCCGGGACAGGGGGAGGTAACTATGGCTACACCTTC. Residues: CASSSGTGGGNYGYTF.

This chain links TRBV7-3 with TRBJ1-1; 7 bases agree with TRBD1. CDR1 and CDR2 (germline): SGHTA, FQGTGA. The trim removed 5 bases at V and 8 bases at J, leaving 8 bases unmatched. This CDR3 is built from 13 residues. CDR3 bases: TGTGCCAGCAGCCCAACAGGGGTAGGGGAAGCTTTCTTT. This encodes CASSPTGVGEAFF. The full variable domain, with the rest looked up from reference TRBV7-3 and TRBJ1-1, is GAGVSQTPSNKVTEKGKYVELRCDPISGHTALYWYRQSLGQGPEFLIYFQGTGAADDSGLPNDRFFAVRPEGSVSTLKIQRTERGDSAVYLCASSPTGVGEAFFGQGTRLTVV.

The genes are TRBV6-5 and TRBJ1-6; tentative D call: TRBD1 (5 bases). The CDR3 has 15 residues. The germline CDR1 and CDR2 sequences are MNHEY and SVGAGI. The ends were cut back, 2 bases at V and 5 bases at J, with 10 bases in the middle. The chain's CDR3 is CASSYGPGNNSPLHF. The CDR3 region has the DNA TGTGCCAGCAGTTACGGTCCAGGGAATAATTCACCCCTCCACTTT.

This chain connects TRBV6-9 to TRBJ1-6, with 7 bases fitting TRBD1. Germline loops: CDR1 MNHGY, CDR2 SVAAGI. V lost 2 bases and J lost 6; bases outside the gene matches: 13. There are 18 residues in the CDR3. CDR3 residues: CASSYGGYRGTFNSPLHF. The CDR3 DNA reads TGTGCCAGCAGTTATGGGGGGTACAGGGGAACCTTTAATTCACCCCTCCACTTT.

V and J are TRBV12-5 and TRBJ2-3; weak D call: TRBD1 (6 bases). The germline CDR1 and CDR2 sequences are LGHNT and FRNRAP. This CDR3 spans 16 amino acids. The V end was cut by 3 bases, the J end by 1 base, with 14 bases between. The CDR3 sequence: CASGLDTGWGTDTQYF. DNA of the CDR3: TGTGCTAGTGGTTTAGACACAGGGTGGGGCACAGATACGCAGTATTTT.

This sequence joins TRBV27 and TRBJ1-5; no definite D call. CDR1 is MNHEY and CDR2 is SMNVEV in the germline V gene (reference sequence). Trimming took 6 bases from V and 3 from J, leaving 9 bases between them. The length of the CDR3 is 13 residues. In DNA, the CDR3 is TGTGCCAGCAGGAGGGCGCTCAATCAGCCCCAGCATTTT. This codes for CASRRALNQPQHF.

The chain combines TRBV5-8 with TRBJ2-3, with 8 nucleotides matching TRBD2. V lost 0 bases and J lost 2; bases outside the gene matches: 11. The CDR3 is 18 residues long. In germline, CDR1 is SGHTS, CDR2 YDEGEE. CDR3 residues: CASSLAGVPGGATDTQYF. The CDR3 nucleotides read TGTGCCAGCAGCTTGGCCGGGGTACCGGGGGGGGCCACAGATACGCAGTATTTT.